Listed below are T cell receptor beta chains from one sample, sequenced in a study of blood T cell repertoires in COVID-19. The repertoire was sequenced with immunoSEQ multiplex PCR; TCRdb's copy has only in-frame clones and lacks some. The table includes about 180,000 clones, roughly 85% detected once. Sequenced: PBMCs or T cells enriched from blood (not recorded which). These receptors were collected from a middle-aged man who had recovered from COVID-19. Each CDR3 is given with its conserved first and last residue. Fields, in order: clone size, V gene, D gene, J gene, CDR3 protein, CDR3 DNA. A D gene is named only where the DNA matches it firmly. Clone size, where shown, is once, few, many, or a class for clones that have expanded.

>once|TRBV19|TRBD1|TRBJ1-5
CARRGYRGGQPQHF
TGTGCCAGAAGGGGTTACAGGGGTGGGCAGCCCCAGCATTTT
>NA|TRBV2|NA|TRBJ1-5
CASGGSSNQPQHF
TGTGCCAGCGGGGGGTCGAGTAATCAGCCCCAGCATTTT
>NA|TRBV12-3/TRBV12-4|NA|TRBJ1-1
CASSWADQAEAFF
TGTGCCAGCAGTTGGGCCGACCAGGCTGAAGCTTTCTTT
>NA|TRBV12-3/TRBV12-4|TRBD1|TRBJ2-1
CASSTGTGIEQFF
TGTGCCAGCAGCACCGGGACAGGGATTGAGCAGTTCTTC
>NA|TRBV7-9|NA|TRBJ2-5
CASSRVSMETQYF
TGTGCCAGCAGCCGGGTGTCGATGGAGACCCAGTACTTC
>NA|TRBV7-9|NA|TRBJ2-1
CASSLGRGFYNEQFF
TGTGCCAGCAGCTTAGGGCGGGGTTTTTACAATGAGCAGTTCTTC
>NA|TRBV6-5|NA|TRBJ1-5
CASSVTVTGAQHF
TGTGCCAGCAGCGTGACAGTCACTGGTGCCCAGCATTTT
>once|TRBV6-2/TRBV6-3|NA|TRBJ1-6
CASSYLREKNSPLHF
TGTGCCAGCAGTTACTTACGAGAGAAGAATTCACCCCTCCACTTT
>few|TRBV5-4|NA|TRBJ2-2
CASSFTTVYTGELFF
TGTGCCAGCAGCTTTACGACAGTTTACACCGGGGAGCTGTTTTTT
>NA|TRBV10-2|TRBD2|TRBJ2-7
CASSELAGTSHEQYF
TGCGCCAGCAGTGAATTAGCGGGGACCTCCCACGAGCAGTACTTC
>NA|TRBV7-9|TRBD1|TRBJ1-4
CASSLATGGNEKLFF
TGTGCCAGCAGCTTAGCCACAGGGGGGAATGAAAAACTGTTTTTT
>NA|TRBV28|NA|TRBJ1-6
CALGRGYNSPLHF
TGTGCCTTAGGTCGAGGCTATAATTCACCCCTCCACTTT
>NA|TRBV7-6|NA|TRBJ2-5
CASSSRDVETQYF
TGTGCCAGCAGCTCGAGAGATGTGGAGACCCAGTACTTC
>NA|TRBV27|TRBD1|TRBJ1-2
CASSFGTGDGYTF
TGTGCCAGCAGTTTCGGGACAGGGGATGGCTACACCTTC
>NA|TRBV19|NA|TRBJ2-5
CASSISVRETQYF
TGTGCCAGTAGTATATCAGTGCGGGAGACCCAGTACTTC
>NA|TRBV30|TRBD1|TRBJ2-1
CACPKGGDRHEQFF
TGTGCCTGCCCTAAAGGTGGGGACAGACATGAGCAGTTCTTC
>NA|TRBV7-8|NA|TRBJ2-7
CASSSRDSGSYEQYF
TGTGCCAGCAGCTCCCGGGACTCCGGGTCCTACGAGCAGTACTTC
>NA|TRBV18|TRBD1|TRBJ1-6
CASLGQLNSPLHF
TGTGCCAGCTTGGGACAGTTAAATTCACCCCTCCACTTT
>NA|TRBV5-6|TRBD1|TRBJ1-2
CASSLIQGGGYTF
TGTGCCAGCAGCTTGATACAGGGGGGAGGCTACACCTTC
>NA|TRBV5-4|TRBD2|TRBJ2-3
CASSSGLATSTDTQYF
TGTGCCAGCAGCTCGGGACTAGCGACAAGCACAGATACGCAGTATTTT
>NA|TRBV5-6|NA|TRBJ1-3
CASSSEGLRSSGNTIYF
TGTGCCAGCAGCTCCGAGGGACTCCGGAGCTCTGGAAACACCATATATTTT
>few|TRBV5-6|NA|TRBJ2-4
CASSLGELARDIQYF
TGTGCCAGCAGCTTGGGAGAACTAGCTAGGGACATTCAGTACTTC
>NA|TRBV15|TRBD1|TRBJ1-6
CATGTGQSPLHF
TGTGCCACCGGGACAGGGCAGTCACCCCTCCACTTT
>NA|TRBV5-8|NA|TRBJ2-7
CASSSIPPFEGRVSYEQYF
TGTGCCAGCAGCTCAATCCCCCCATTCGAGGGCCGCGTCTCCTACGAGCAGTACTTC
>NA|TRBV6-5|TRBD1|TRBJ1-1
CASRGQGRAFF
TGTGCCAGCAGAGGACAGGGGAGAGCTTTCTTT
>NA|TRBV10-3|NA|TRBJ1-4
CAISEPGGTSTNEKLFF
TGTGCCATCAGTGAGCCCGGGGGAACCTCAACTAATGAAAAACTGTTTTTT
>NA|TRBV18|NA|TRBJ2-1
CASSPLVTVAYNEQFF
TGTGCCAGCTCACCACTTGTAACGGTAGCCTACAATGAGCAGTTCTTC
>NA|TRBV5-4|NA|TRBJ2-3
CASSSPSTSTDTQYF
TGTGCCAGCAGCTCCCCTAGCACGAGCACAGATACGCAGTATTTT
>once|TRBV27|TRBD1|TRBJ2-6
CASSAGGSGANVLTF
TGTGCCAGCAGTGCAGGGGGCTCTGGGGCCAACGTCCTGACTTTC
>NA|TRBV30|TRBD1|TRBJ1-1
CAWILHDRAVTEAFF
TGTGCCTGGATACTTCATGACAGGGCAGTCACTGAAGCTTTCTTT
>NA|TRBV24-1|NA|TRBJ1-4
CATMIVPTNEKLFF
TGTGCCACCATGATAGTCCCAACTAATGAAAAACTGTTTTTT
>NA|TRBV5-4|TRBD2|TRBJ2-3
CASSLEFGLAGSTDTQYF
TGTGCCAGCAGCTTGGAGTTTGGGCTAGCGGGGAGCACAGATACGCAGTATTTT
>NA|TRBV7-9|NA|TRBJ2-7
CASSARDGAGEQYF
TGTGCCAGCAGCGCTCGGGACGGAGCGGGCGAGCAGTACTTC
>NA|TRBV6-5|TRBD1|TRBJ2-2
CASSPGTVNTGELFF
TGTGCCAGCAGTCCAGGGACAGTGAACACCGGGGAGCTGTTTTTT
>NA|TRBV18|NA|TRBJ1-1
CASSPSLEGTEAFF
TGTGCCAGCTCACCCTCCTTGGAGGGAACTGAAGCTTTCTTT
>NA|TRBV28|NA|TRBJ2-3
CASRGGVKTDTQYF
TGTGCCAGCCGAGGGGGTGTAAAAACAGATACGCAGTATTTT
>once|TRBV12-5|NA|TRBJ2-7
CASGLVTLRDSSYEQYF
TGTGCTAGTGGTTTGGTAACTCTCCGGGACTCCTCCTACGAGCAGTACTTC
>NA|TRBV27|NA|TRBJ1-5
CASSLSGLNQPQHF
TGTGCCAGCAGTTTATCGGGCCTCAATCAGCCCCAGCATTTT
>NA|TRBV7-9|NA|TRBJ2-3
CASSRGGAGTDTQYF
TGTGCCAGCAGCCGTGGGGGGGCTGGTACAGATACGCAGTATTTT
>once|TRBV7-9|NA|TRBJ2-7
CASTASSEQYF
TGTGCCAGCACCGCCTCGAGCGAGCAGTACTTC
>NA|TRBV11-2|NA|TRBJ1-2
CASSLGAAPNYGYTF
TGTGCCAGCAGCTTAGGGGCAGCTCCAAACTATGGCTACACCTTC
>once|TRBV5-1|NA|TRBJ2-1
CASSLGGLNEQFF
TGCGCCAGCAGCTTGGGGGGGCTAAATGAGCAGTTCTTC
>NA|TRBV18|TRBD2|TRBJ2-2
CASPIGLGNTGELFF
TGTGCCAGCCCAATAGGACTAGGGAACACCGGGGAGCTGTTTTTT
>NA|TRBV4-2|NA|TRBJ1-3
CASSQGASGDTIYF
TGTGCCAGCAGCCAAGGGGCATCCGGGGACACCATATATTTT
>NA|TRBV4-2|NA|TRBJ2-2
CASSQELYTNGELFF
TGTGCCAGCAGCCAAGAACTATATACTAACGGGGAGCTGTTTTTT
>NA|TRBV12-3/TRBV12-4|TRBD1|TRBJ2-7
CASSPWDRYEQYF
TGTGCCAGCAGTCCCTGGGACAGGTACGAGCAGTACTTC
>once|TRBV11-2|NA|TRBJ1-6
CASSLDQGDNSPLHF
TGTGCCAGCAGCTTAGACCAGGGCGATAATTCACCCCTCCACTTT
>NA|TRBV28|NA|TRBJ2-7
CASGTPRGTYEQYF
TGTGCCAGCGGAACCCCAAGGGGCACCTACGAGCAGTACTTC
>few|TRBV9|TRBD1|TRBJ1-3
CASSLIQGAPGNTIYF
TGTGCCAGCAGCCTAATACAGGGGGCGCCCGGAAACACCATATATTTT
>NA|TRBV9|NA|TRBJ2-7
CASSGGGDLNEQYF
TGTGCCAGCAGCGGTGGAGGAGACTTAAACGAGCAGTACTTC
>NA|TRBV6-2/TRBV6-3|NA|TRBJ1-3
CASSYSGVGNTIYF
TGTGCCAGCAGTTACTCCGGGGTAGGAAACACCATATATTTT
>NA|TRBV5-1|TRBD1|TRBJ1-6
CASSLDQGALSPLHF
TGCGCCAGCAGCTTGGATCAGGGGGCACTTTCACCCCTCCACTTT
>NA|TRBV27|TRBD2|TRBJ2-1
CASSLQTGGYEFF
TGTGCCAGCAGTTTACAAACGGGAGGGTACGAGTTCTTC
>NA|TRBV9|NA|TRBJ1-1
CASSLGTWNTEAFF
TGTGCCAGCAGCTTGGGGACATGGAACACTGAAGCTTTCTTT
>NA|TRBV13|NA|TRBJ2-1
CASSPDSRNEQFF
TGTGCCAGCAGCCCGGACAGCAGGAATGAGCAGTTCTTC
>NA|TRBV29-1|NA|TRBJ2-3
CSVPLSTDTQYF
TGCAGCGTTCCCCTTAGCACAGATACGCAGTATTTT